The 4 T cell receptor beta chains listed next were all sequenced from one sample in a study of T cell responses to AZD1222 COVID-19 vaccine (dated by TCRdb to about 2021). Explained via the paper, the time point label denotes: baseline before first vaccination. The protocol used for the library was the immunoSEQ multiplex PCR assay. What TCRdb holds here is the immuneACCESS table cut down to in-frame rearrangements. Part of the clones is not present; checked against another copy, under half of the missing clones reflect an unresolved V gene, and the others are unexplained. The sample table shows about 73,000 clones, and approximately 88% are seen once. Of the sample, less than 20% is held by the ten largest clones. The sample here was peripheral blood, taken on day 0 of AZD1222 vaccination. The receptors were sampled from an adult in good health.

This clone is a singleton in its sample. This chain joins TRBV28 and TRBJ1-2, with a weak D call TRBD1 (5 bases). The V gene lost 7 bases and the J gene lost 7 bases, with 22 bases spanning the gap. Germline assignment: CDR1 MDHEN and CDR2 SYDVKM. The CDR3 has 15 residues. The CDR3 here is CASTLIGKGGAGYTF. The CDR3 bases are TGTGCCAGCACCCTGATTGGGAAGGGTGGGGCTGGCTACACCTTC.

CDR3 in DNA: TGTGCCAGTGGAACAGGGGAAGTCCACACCATATATTTT. Amino acid sequence: CASGTGEVHTIYF. The rearrangement joins TRBV6-5 to TRBJ1-3; TRBD1 matches 7 bases. CDR3 size: 13 residues. The germline V gene has CDR1 MNHEY and CDR2 SVGAGI. After removal of 9 bases from V and 8 bases from J, the junction contained 10 bases not matched to a gene.

The CDR3 DNA follows: TGTGCCAGCAGCTTGGGGGGCTTTAGTCAGCCCCAGCATTTT. Translated, it gives CASSLGGFSQPQHF. This chain uses TRBV5-5 with TRBJ1-5, with D tentatively TRBD1 (5 bases). V was shortened by 0 bases and J by 6 bases, with 10 bases between the two germline ends. Germline V gives CDR1 SGHKS, CDR2 YYEKEE (reference sequence). CDR3 length equals 14 residues.

This clone was found a few times. The chain is built from TRBV13 and TRBJ1-2, with no clear D. The CDR3 is made up of 14 amino acids. Germline CDR1 and CDR2: PRHDT and FYEKMQ (reference sequence). V was trimmed by 5 bases and J by 2 bases, leaving 12 bases between them. The CDR3 loop is CASSSGGGNYGYTF. CDR3 in DNA: TGTGCCAGCAGCAGCGGCGGTGGAAACTATGGCTACACCTTC.